This T cell receptor (beta chain) was observed in a study of T-cell reconstitution after alpha-beta-depleted transplantation in children. Only a few counts were recorded for this clonotype. Its antigen is still unknown. Regarding the study as a whole: Diversity of TCRbeta at day 60 was high in some patients, arising from surviving recipient T cells and thymic progenitors.

Deletions cut 0 bases from V and 10 bases from J, with 10 bases between. Germline CDR1 LGHNA, CDR2 YNFKEQ. CDR3 length equals 13 residues. Preparation of the TCRbeta library involved a method that used unique molecular identifiers. In TCRdb, the PCR reads were re-called with MiXCR into one record per CDR3 protein. The sample holds about 980,000 distinct CDR3 sequences, roughly 29% seen once. The clonotype originates from a boy under two years old who had a stem cell transplant for SCID, so the T cells may come from the graft donor. Sequencing used PBMCs, mostly from graft donor cells, obtained 360 days after TCRalphabeta/CD19-depleted stem cell transplant. The chain couples TRBV4-2 to TRBJ1-5; D unclear. Here the CDR3 DNA reads TGTGCCAGCAGCCAAGACGACGGCCTACCCCAGCATTTT. Translating it yields CASSQDDGLPQHF.